This TCR beta chain was retrieved from a study of T cells in localized non-small cell lung cancer. For this clone: Its specificity is not known. Other DNA sequences from this sample encode an identical CDR3 as well.

Germline V gene data show CDR1 as MNHNY and CDR2 as SVGAGI (reference sequence). This CDR3 is 14 amino acids long. Deletions cut 2 bases from V and 1 base from J, with 8 bases between. Overall study findings and caveats: Uninvolved adjacent lung showed peak T cell clonality, exceeding tumor.

Produced via immunoSEQ multiplex PCR; TCRdb's table is partial and in-frame only. The sample lists approximately 63,000 clones, around 90% occurring once. The V gene is TRBV6-6, the J gene TRBJ1-1, with D possibly matching TRBD1 (5 bases). This sequence was found in a man between 40 and 69 years old with stage I squamous cell lung carcinoma. Sample: peripheral blood, taken before any cancer treatment. CDR3 protein: CASSYLTENTEAFF. CDR3 coding DNA: TGTGCCAGCAGTTACCTGACAGAGAACACTGAAGCTTTCTTT.